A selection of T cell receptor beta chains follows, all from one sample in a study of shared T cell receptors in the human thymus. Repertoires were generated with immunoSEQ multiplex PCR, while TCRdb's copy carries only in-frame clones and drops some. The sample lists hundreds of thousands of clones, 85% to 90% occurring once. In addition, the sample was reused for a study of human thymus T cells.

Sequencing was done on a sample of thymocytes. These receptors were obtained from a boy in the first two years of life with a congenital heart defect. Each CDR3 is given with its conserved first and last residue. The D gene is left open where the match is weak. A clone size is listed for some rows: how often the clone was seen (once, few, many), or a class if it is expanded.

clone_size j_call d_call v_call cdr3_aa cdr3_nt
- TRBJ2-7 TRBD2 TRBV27 CASSGGGRLPHRAYEQYF TGTGCCAGCTCCGGGGGCGGGAGGCTCCCACACCGCGCCTACGAGCAGTACTTC
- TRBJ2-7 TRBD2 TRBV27 CASSFSGTSDHEQYF TGTGCCAGCAGTTTCTCGGGGACTAGCGATCACGAGCAGTACTTC
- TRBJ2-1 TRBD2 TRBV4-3 CASSQEERESYNEQFF TGCGCCAGCAGCCAAGAGGAGCGGGAGTCCTACAATGAGCAGTTCTTC
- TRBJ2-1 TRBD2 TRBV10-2 CASSESLREHNNEQFF TGCGCCAGCAGTGAGTCGTTGCGGGAGCACAACAATGAGCAGTTCTTC
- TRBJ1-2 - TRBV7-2 CASSSSGDLNYGYTF TGTGCCAGCAGCTCGTCAGGGGACCTGAACTATGGCTACACCTTC
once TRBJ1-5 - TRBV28 CASSRKHRVSNQPQHF TGTGCCAGCAGCCGGAAACACAGGGTCAGCAATCAGCCCCAGCATTTT
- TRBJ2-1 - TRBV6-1 CASSVESGQNEQFF TGTGCCAGCAGTGTCGAATCAGGGCAGAATGAGCAGTTCTTC
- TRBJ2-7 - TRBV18 CASSPGPAHEQYF TGTGCCAGCTCACCAGGGCCGGCCCACGAGCAGTACTTC
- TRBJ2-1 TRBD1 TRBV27 CASSLSGGPYNEQFF TGTGCCAGCAGTTTATCAGGGGGCCCCTACAATGAGCAGTTCTTC
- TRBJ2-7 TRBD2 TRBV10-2 CASTTGGSAPYEQYF TGCGCCAGCACCACGGGCGGGAGCGCCCCCTACGAGCAGTACTTC
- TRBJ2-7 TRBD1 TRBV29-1 CSSPDRHLLPEQYF TGCAGCTCCCCGGACAGGCACCTTCTACCCGAGCAGTACTTC
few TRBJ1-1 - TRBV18 CASSPSNRNTEAFF TGTGCCAGCTCACCCTCTAATAGGAACACTGAAGCTTTCTTT
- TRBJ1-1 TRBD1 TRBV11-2 CASRLSTGDTEAFF TGTGCCAGCAGATTGTCAACAGGGGACACTGAAGCTTTCTTT
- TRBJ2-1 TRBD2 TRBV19 CASGLAGNNEQFF TGTGCCAGCGGACTAGCGGGGAACAATGAGCAGTTCTTC
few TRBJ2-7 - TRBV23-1 CASSPPRGSSYEQYF TGCGCCAGCAGTCCCCCGAGGGGGAGCTCCTACGAGCAGTACTTC
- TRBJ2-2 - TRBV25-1 CASSEWMTGNTGELFF TGTGCCAGCAGTGAATGGATGACAGGGAACACCGGGGAGCTGTTTTTT
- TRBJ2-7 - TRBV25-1 CASSANTSAYEQYF TGTGCCAGCAGTGCAAACACGTCCGCCTACGAGCAGTACTTC